This T cell receptor (beta chain) was sequenced for a study of cytomegalovirus exposure and HLA in healthy donors. General study points: Most subjects' HLA-A and HLA-B alleles were reportedly predicted from TCR beta sequences. One later analysis reportedly identified an Asian-associated ancestry cluster that showed fewer N-insertions than the roughly 600-donor mean. Later analysis suggested most CMV-associated TCR beta chains were HLA-restricted.

Donors consisted of healthy bone marrow donors. Both 60 Vbeta primers and 13 Jbeta primers went into the PCR. Using immunoSEQ multiplex PCR, the repertoire was profiled, and TCRdb retains in-frame clones only, with some absent. Found here are about 51,000 clones; the top ten clones hold less than 2.5%. In regard to this clone: Its antigen is not known.

The TCR sequence derives from a female donor in good health and CMV-seronegative. The specimen was PBMCs.

The DNA of the CDR3 is TGTGCCAGCAGCCGGGCGGGGGCCCTCACAGATACGCAGTATTTT. Its translation is CASSRAGALTDTQYF. This sequence joins TRBV6-1 and TRBJ2-3, with a tentative D call TRBD2 (7 bases). Per the germline V gene, CDR1 is MNHNS and CDR2 is SASEGT. The CDR3 loop spans 15 amino acids. V was pared by 6 bases and J by 2 bases, with 15 bases between.